These 25 T cell receptor beta chains were sequenced from one sample in a study of T cell responses to AZD1222 COVID-19 vaccine (dated by TCRdb to about 2021). The label giving this sample's time point can be read as: about 28 days (+/-7) after the second vaccine dose. The method behind the library was the immunoSEQ multiplex PCR assay. TCRdb retrieved this table from immuneACCESS and kept in-frame rearrangements only. Not all clones are present; in checked studies, unresolved V genes account for under half, and no reason is known for the remainder. For this sample there are roughly 120,000 clones; around 83% appear just once. The ten largest clones add up to around 17% of the sample. Sequencing was performed on peripheral blood, taken 28 days after the second AZD1222 dose. All receptors derive from an adult who received the AZD1222 COVID-19 vaccine.

The chain employs TRBV30 and TRBJ2-7; TRBD2 aligns across 8 bases. Trimming took 0 bases from V and 2 from J; bases not matched to a gene: 3. This CDR3 spans 14 amino acids. Germline V gene sequence: CDR1 GTSNPN, CDR2 SVGIG (reference sequence). Here the CDR3 DNA reads TGTGCCTGGAGTGTTCTAGCGGGTGCCTACGAGCAGTACTTC. This sequence encodes CAWSVLAGAYEQYF.

In regard to this clone: The same CDR3 also results from other DNA sequences found in this sample. The chain uses TRBV28 and TRBJ1-5; no reliable D call. This CDR3 has 13 amino acids. The V end lost 5 bases, the J end lost 0 bases, and 5 bases lay between the germline ends. Per the germline V gene, CDR1 is MDHEN and CDR2 is SYDVKM. In DNA, the CDR3 is TGTGCCAGCAGTCGGGATAGCAATCAGCCCCAGCATTTT. Encoded protein: CASSRDSNQPQHF.

This clone appeared a single time. This chain links TRBV19 with TRBJ1-4; D is unclear. The CDR3 sequence is 13 residues long. Trimming pared 7 bases from V and 8 bases from J, leaving 14 bases between. Germline lookup yields CDR1 LNHDA and CDR2 SQIVND (reference sequence). The chain's CDR3 is CASTSTAREKLFF. In nucleotides, the CDR3 is TGTGCCAGTACATCCACAGCCCGCGAAAAACTGTTTTTT.

The genes are TRBV7-7 and TRBJ1-5; 7 nucleotides align to TRBD1. The CDR3 has 16 amino acids. Germline V gene lookup returns CDR1 SSHAT and CDR2 FNYEAQ (reference sequence). The junction had 9 bases not matched to a gene; V was cut back by 5 bases and J by 2 bases. The CDR3 nucleotides read TGTGCCAGCAGCATAACACAGGGACAGCGCAATCAGCCCCAGCATTTT. Its protein is CASSITQGQRNQPQHF.

This chain uses TRBV6-5 with TRBJ2-7, with unresolved D. This CDR3 has 15 amino acids. From germline, CDR1 is MNHEY and CDR2 SVGAGI. The V end lost 0 bases, the J end lost 2 bases, and 11 bases lay between the germline ends. CDR3 sequence (DNA): TGTGCCAGCAGTTACTCGCAGGTGAACACCTACGAGCAGTACTTC. This encodes CASSYSQVNTYEQYF.

The chain links TRBV9 to TRBJ2-7, with 11 bases matching TRBD2. Germline-derived CDR1 and CDR2 are SGDLS and YYNGEE. J was trimmed by 4 bases and V by 2 bases; bases with no gene match: 5. The CDR3 extends over 15 amino acids. CDR3 sequence reads: CASSVTSGRSYEQYF. The CDR3 DNA is TGTGCCAGCAGCGTCACTAGCGGGAGATCTTACGAGCAGTACTTC.

The J gene is TRBJ1-1, the V gene TRBV11-2; a possible D gene is TRBD1 (5 bases). The V gene's germline CDR1 is SGHAT and CDR2 FQNNGV. V gave up 0 bases and J gave up 11 bases, with 16 bases separating them. CDR3 size: 14 residues. The DNA for the CDR3 is TGTGCCAGCAGCTTAGATGGGGGTCTAGCGGTGGCTTTCTTT. This gives the protein CASSLDGGLAVAFF.

The CDR3 DNA reads TGTGCCAGCAGTCTATCTGACCCCCCCGGAGCCCAGCATTTT. The encoded protein is CASSLSDPPGAQHF. V and J are TRBV6-2 or TRBV6-3 and TRBJ1-5; D ambiguous. V lost 5 bases and J lost 11, with 19 bases in between. Germline V gene data show CDR1 as MNHEY and CDR2 as SVGEGT. This CDR3 has 14 residues.

The chain combines TRBV27 with TRBJ2-7, with TRBD1 identical over 8 bases. The trim removed 2 bases at V and 12 bases at J, leaving 12 bases unmatched. The CDR3 sequence is 14 residues long. Germline V gene sequence: CDR1 MNHEY, CDR2 SMNVEV (reference sequence). This CDR3 is CASSLERTGLPLYF. The CDR3 DNA is TGTGCCAGCAGTTTAGAACGGACAGGGCTACCTTTGTACTTC.

The V call is TRBV7-2, the J call TRBJ1-1, with D hard to call. The germline gives CDR1 SGHTA, CDR2 FQGNSA. This CDR3 region has 13 residues. V lost 5 bases, J lost 3 bases, and 10 bases lay in between. The CDR3 nucleotides read TGTGCCAGCAGCCCGACGTTTGACACTGAAGCTTTCTTT. Amino acids: CASSPTFDTEAFF.

The rearrangement uses TRBV7-2 and TRBJ2-6, with no clear D. The germline CDR1 and CDR2 sequences are SGHTA and FQGNSA. Between the trimmed V and J ends, which lost 3 bases and 0 bases, there was a span of 0 bases. This CDR3 has 13 residues. The CDR3 DNA reads TGTGCCAGCAGCTTCTCTGGGGCCAACGTCCTGACTTTC. Encoded protein: CASSFSGANVLTF. Full variable domain (rest looked up from reference TRBV7-2 and TRBJ2-6): GAGVSQSPSNKVTEKGKDVELRCDPISGHTALYWYRQSLGQGLEFLIYFQGNSAPDKSGLPSDRFSAERTGGSVSTLTIQRTQQEDSAVYLCASSFSGANVLTFGAGSRLTVL.

The CDR3 DNA reads TGTGCCAGTATAGCGAGCGGGACCCTGCAGAACACCGGGGAGCTGTTTTTT. Encoded protein: CASIASGTLQNTGELFF. The chain couples TRBV19 to TRBJ2-2, with TRBD2 matching over 7 bases. The germline V gene encodes CDR1 LNHDA and CDR2 SQIVND (reference sequence). V was clipped by 7 bases and J by 1 base; unmatched bases: 12. The CDR3 is 17 residues long.

This clone was recorded at least ten times. The chain links TRBV28 to TRBJ1-5; D unresolved. Trimming removed 6 bases at V and 3 bases at J, with 12 bases between. CDR3 size: 14 residues. CDR1 is MDHEN and CDR2 is SYDVKM in the germline V gene. CDR3 nucleotides: TGTGCCAGCAGGCCCCCTGGGATCAATCAGCCCCAGCATTTT. The encoded protein is CASRPPGINQPQHF.

This clone was counted once. The CDR3 coding sequence is TGTGCCAGCAGCTTAGCCGTAGCCAAAAACATTCAGTACTTC. This gives the protein CASSLAVAKNIQYF. This chain joins TRBV11-1 and TRBJ2-4, with D unresolved. V lost 0 bases to trimming and J lost 0 bases, with 3 bases between them. The CDR3 sequence is 14 residues long. Germline V gene data show CDR1 as SGHAT and CDR2 as FQDESV (reference sequence). Full variable domain (missing parts from reference TRBV11-1 and TRBJ2-4): EAEVAQSPRYKITEKSQAVAFWCDPISGHATLYWYRQILGQGPELLVQFQDESVVDDSQLPKDRFSAERLKGVDSTLKIQPAELGDSAMYLCASSLAVAKNIQYFGAGTRLSVL.

The chain combines TRBV6-4 with TRBJ1-2, with 10 bases aligning to TRBD1. V lost 0 bases, J lost 5 bases, and 12 bases stayed unmatched. CDR1 is MRHNA, CDR2 SNTAGT, per germline. CDR3 length: 18 residues. The CDR3 region has the DNA TGTGCCAGCAGTGACTCTAGGGCGCAGGACAGGGGGACATATGGCTACACCTTC. Amino acids: CASSDSRAQDRGTYGYTF.

This chain connects TRBV18 to TRBJ2-3, with 12 bases fitting TRBD1. Trimming removed 6 bases from V and 6 bases from J; junction bases left unmatched: 10. The CDR3 loop spans 16 amino acids. Germline-derived CDR1 and CDR2 are KGHSH and LQKENI. The CDR3 sequence is CASSQPPGQGADTQYF. The CDR3 coding sequence is TGTGCCAGCTCGCAGCCCCCGGGACAGGGGGCCGATACGCAGTATTTT.

The chain is built from TRBV4-1 and TRBJ1-4; TRBD1 is a possible D gene (6 bases). V was cut by 3 bases and J by 3 bases, with 8 bases left in between. Germline values: CDR1 MGHRA, CDR2 YSYEKL. CDR3 length: 14 amino acids. The CDR3 DNA is TGCGCCAGCAGCCAGGGGGCGGCTAATGAAAAACTGTTTTTT. This codes for CASSQGAANEKLFF.

This chain joins TRBV7-8 and TRBJ1-2; D is possibly TRBD1 (5 bases). There are 14 residues in the CDR3. In germline, CDR1 is SGHVS, CDR2 FQNEAQ. V was shortened by 1 base and J by 6 bases, with 12 bases between the two germline ends. CDR3 nucleotides: TGTGCCAGCAGCTTAGATCAGGGTACGGATGGCTACACCTTC. Its translation: CASSLDQGTDGYTF.

The chain joins TRBV27 to TRBJ2-7, with no clear D. The CDR3 length is 15 residues. CDR1 and CDR2 (germline): MNHEY, SMNVEV (reference sequence). V was cut by 0 bases and J by 0 bases, with 9 bases left in between. CDR3 bases: TGTGCCAGCAGTTTATCGGTGGGATTCTCCTACGAGCAGTACTTC. It yields the protein CASSLSVGFSYEQYF.

The chain recombines TRBV9 with TRBJ2-1, with 8 nucleotides matching TRBD2. This CDR3 is 15 amino acids long. In germline, CDR1 is SGDLS, CDR2 YYNGEE. V was pared by 5 bases and J by 1 base, with 5 bases of the junction left unmatched. CDR3 bases: TGTGCCAGCAGGAAAGCGGGAGCGTCCTACAATGAGCAGTTCTTC. The encoded protein is CASRKAGASYNEQFF. Variable domain in full (rest from reference TRBV9 and TRBJ2-1): DSGVTQTPKHLITATGQRVTLRCSPRSGDLSVYWYQQSLDQGLQFLIQYYNGEERAKGNILERFSAQQFPDLHSELNLSSLELGDSALYFCASRKAGASYNEQFFGPGTRLTVL.

The chain carries TRBV18 and TRBJ2-1; D is perhaps TRBD1 (6 bases). The CDR3 is 14 residues long. With 4 bases removed from V and 9 bases from J, the gap between germline ends came to 16 bases. Germline CDR1 KGHSH, CDR2 LQKENI. The CDR3 nucleotides are TGTGCCAGCTCACAAGAGGACAGTGCGGTTGAGCAGTTCTTC. Its translation: CASSQEDSAVEQFF.

The chain links TRBV5-4 to TRBJ2-1; the D gene is possibly TRBD2 (6 bases). Germline CDR1 reads SGHNT; CDR2 reads YYREEE (reference sequence). CDR3 size: 17 residues. Trimming cost V 1 base and J 0 bases, with 14 bases left between them. CDR3 nucleotide sequence: TGTGCCAGCAGCTTGAGGTTGGGGGGTGACTCCTACAATGAGCAGTTCTTC. Translated, it gives CASSLRLGGDSYNEQFF.

Here the CDR3 reads CAIQGSNTGELFF. Here the CDR3 DNA reads TGTGCCATCCAGGGGTCGAACACCGGGGAGCTGTTTTTT. V and J are TRBV10-3 and TRBJ2-2, with D possibly being TRBD1 (6 bases). The CDR3 consists of 13 residues. V lost 8 bases and J 0 bases, leaving 7 bases between the germline ends. The germline gives CDR1 ENHRY, CDR2 SYGVKD.

J is TRBJ1-5 and V is TRBV19, with unresolved D. V gave up 2 bases and J gave up 6 bases, with 8 bases separating them. Germline V gene sequence: CDR1 LNHDA, CDR2 SQIVND (reference sequence). The CDR3 contains 13 residues. CDR3 nucleotides: TGTGCCAGTAGTATATCCCTCTCTCAGCCCCAGCATTTT. It yields the protein CASSISLSQPQHF.

This chain uses TRBV29-1 with TRBJ1-4; D is ambiguous. Trimming took off 6 bases at V and 4 bases at J, with 12 bases between the two ends. Germline lookup yields CDR1 SQVTM and CDR2 ANQGSEA. The CDR3 sequence is 13 residues long. Here the CDR3 reads CSVDLGFNEKLFF. CDR3 nucleotides: TGCAGCGTCGATCTCGGTTTTAATGAAAAACTGTTTTTT. Combining the CDR3 with reference TRBV29-1 and TRBJ1-4 gives the whole variable domain SAVISQKPSRDICQRGTSLTIQCQVDSQVTMMFWYRQQPGQSLTLIATANQGSEATYESGFVIDKFPISRPNLTFSTLTVSNMSPEDSSIYLCSVDLGFNEKLFFGSGTQLSVL.